Below, 8 T cell receptor beta chains from the same sample are listed, as sequenced in a study of blood T cells in healthy people across ages. Together with a sample-barcoded 5' primer, a J-beta primer mix was included in a second PCR lasting about 7 to 11 cycles. TCRdb ran MiXCR on the 5' RACE reads and lists one entry per CDR3 protein. The data contain more than 1,000,000 distinct CDR3 sequences, about 23% of them singletons. The same data also went into a second study, on T cells of mothers and their children.

The sample taken for sequencing was blood. The receptors derive from a girl between 2 and 10 years old in good health.

V usage is TRBV5-1 and J usage is TRBJ2-7, with D hard to call. Per the germline V gene, CDR1 is SGHRS and CDR2 is YFSETQ. The CDR3 has 14 amino acids. The germline V and J ends were trimmed by 0 bases and 3 bases, with 10 bases remaining between them. The CDR3 loop is CASSLASRFYEQYF. As DNA, the CDR3 is TGCGCCAGCAGCTTGGCTTCTCGGTTCTACGAGCAGTACTTC.

The chain carries TRBV20-1 and TRBJ2-7; 8 nucleotides line up with TRBD2. V was clipped by 3 bases and J by 3 bases; unmatched bases: 13. Germline V gene sequence: CDR1 DFQATT, CDR2 SNEGSKA (reference sequence). The CDR3 has 16 amino acids. The CDR3 coding sequence is TGCAGTGCTAGTCGGTGGTGGCGGGAGGATGGCTACGAGCAGTACTTC. Encoded protein: CSASRWWREDGYEQYF.

This clonotype was observed a few times. The V and J genes are TRBV15 and TRBJ1-6, with 10 bases fitting TRBD1. Germline loops: CDR1 LNHNV, CDR2 YYDKDF (reference sequence). The CDR3 has 15 amino acids. Trimming cost V 8 bases and J 6 bases; bases outside gene matches: 7. CDR3: CATGSDRGPNSPLHF. The CDR3 nucleotides are TGTGCCACCGGGTCAGACAGGGGGCCTAATTCACCCCTCCACTTT.

The genes are TRBV4-1 and TRBJ2-1, with 7 bases fitting TRBD2. Germline V gene data show CDR1 as MGHRA and CDR2 as YSYEKL. The CDR3 runs to 15 residues. V was pared by 4 bases and J by 5 bases, with 8 bases of the junction left unmatched. The CDR3 protein is CASSLPRGENNEQFF. DNA of the CDR3: TGCGCCAGCAGCCTCCCCCGGGGGGAGAACAATGAGCAGTTCTTC.

Only a few counts were recorded for this clonotype. This chain joins TRBV4-1 and TRBJ2-4; D possibly matches TRBD1 or TRBD2 (5 bases each). The length of the CDR3 is 16 residues. V lost 1 base, J lost 1 base, and 11 bases lay in between. Germline V gene data show CDR1 as MGHRA and CDR2 as YSYEKL. The CDR3 loop is CASSQVQGTAKNIQYF. CDR3 DNA: TGCGCCAGCAGCCAAGTTCAAGGGACGGCCAAAAACATTCAGTACTTC.

This clonotype turned up a few times. V is TRBV29-1 and J is TRBJ1-2; D unresolved. The length of the CDR3 is 12 residues. The V and J ends lost 3 bases and 8 bases respectively, with 13 bases between them. Germline V gives CDR1 SQVTM, CDR2 ANQGSEA. For the CDR3, the DNA is TGCAGCGTTGAGCTCTCGGTGGAAGGCTACACCTTC. Amino acid sequence: CSVELSVEGYTF.

The rearrangement joins TRBV5-1 to TRBJ2-2, with D perhaps matching TRBD2 (5 bases). This CDR3 region has 16 residues. Trimming stripped 4 bases from V and 4 bases from J, with 17 bases between. Looked up from germline, CDR1 is SGHRS and CDR2 is YFSETQ. The CDR3: CASSRGLARGTGELFF. The CDR3 coding sequence is TGCGCCAGCAGCCGAGGACTGGCCCGCGGCACCGGGGAGCTGTTTTTT.

This clonotype occurred a few times. This chain joins TRBV29-1 and TRBJ2-5; D is undetermined. The J call may be mistaken, given a closer DNA end match to TRBJ2-7. CDR1 SQVTM and CDR2 ANQGSEA come from the germline V gene. The CDR3 extends over 10 amino acids. This CDR3 reads CSGSDYEQYF. The CDR3 DNA sequence: TGCAGCGGCTCCGACTACGAGCAGTACTTC.